The TCR beta chain under discussion was sequenced for a study of blood T cell repertoires in COVID-19. Turning to the study itself: The United States, Italy and Spain were the sources of the acute and convalescent COVID-19 samples. Sample material is recorded as cDNA or gDNA derived from T cells, B-cell-depleted T cells, or PBMCs.

Original handling: Amplification from reference gene primers served as the basis for estimated nucleated cell counts. Assay: immunoSEQ multiplex PCR; the TCRdb copy retains only in-frame clones and omits some. The V and J calls and clone size come from that table; D and trimming were worked out from the DNA. There are 150,000 to 200,000 clones in the sample; roughly nine tenths occur only once, and about a sixth lies in the top ten. Trimming left V 5 bases short and J 3 bases short, with 7 bases between. This CDR3 spans 13 amino acids. Germline V lookup: CDR1 MNHEY, CDR2 SVGAGI. The specimen was peripheral blood. J is TRBJ1-4 and V is TRBV6-5; D possibly corresponds to TRBD1 (5 bases). The sequence was collected from a man in his sixties with active or convalescent COVID-19. For the CDR3, the DNA is TGTGCCAGCAGTAGGGGTCCTAATGAAAAACTGTTTTTT. Amino acid sequence: CASSRGPNEKLFF.